This T cell receptor (beta chain) appears in the sequencing data of a study of blood T cell repertoires in COVID-19 (dated by TCRdb to 2020 to 2022). Concerning the study at large: The collaborator samples originated in the United States, Italy and Spain and spanned the acute and convalescent phases of COVID-19. The prospective study material was composed of cDNA or gDNA derived from T cells, B-cell-depleted T cells, or PBMCs. Subjects who had been exposed to COVID-19, were actively infected with it, or had recovered from it provided the deeply sampled blood TCRbeta repertoires that made up the dataset. The repertoires were made available in a free public database intended to serve as a resource for research on the immune response to SARS-CoV-2. The samples were drawn from two sources: the first 160 participants of the ongoing ImmuneRACE study, and 950 to 1,500 subjects contributed by 6 global collaborators. The sample metadata nearly always contained a de-identified subject ID, COVID-19 status, age in years and sex. HLA class I and class II types, where available, came from metadata supplied by the sample provider rather than from assay-based typing. Overall results and qualifications from the work: The amount of clinical and demographic metadata varied by source and participant and was provided uncurated.

The immunoSEQ Assay, a bias-controlled multiplex PCR, was used to amplify TCRbeta CDR3 regions from genomic DNA. In the paper's pipeline: Nucleated cell counts per sample were estimated from amplification of reference gene primers within the assay. To quantify the absolute abundance of each unique TCRbeta CDR3 rearrangement, sequence reads were collapsed and filtered. For each sample, productive Simpson clonality was calculated as the square root of Simpson's diversity index over productive rearrangements. TCRdb's version of the immuneACCESS table is confined to in-frame rearrangements and falls short of the full clone set. An unresolved V gene accounts for under half of the shortfall where checked; the remainder is of unknown origin. That table is the source of V, J and clone size, and D and trimming were worked out from the DNA. Within this sample are approximately 110,000 clones, with around four fifths of them counted one time only. The leading ten clones occupy less than 8% of the sample.

Each collaborating institution followed its own protocols to collect whole blood in K2EDTA tubes. For TCRbeta analysis, collaborators shipped samples in one of three forms: frozen whole blood, isolated PBMCs, or DNA extracted from either of those sample types. As concerns this clone: The antigen this receptor binds is unknown. Per-nucleotide qualities are absent, and no much larger clonotype sits a single base away.

CDR1 ENHRY and CDR2 SYGVKD are derived from the germline V gene. V loses 2 bases of germline sequence and J loses 5 bases, and the interval between the two ends is 10 bases. CDR3 length: 13 amino acids, cysteine to phenylalanine. The sequence is cut down to CDR3 DNA, 39 bases in frame from base 1. The rearranged chain carries TRBV10-3 and TRBJ2-7; 6 matching bases give a weak D call of TRBD2. The clonotype was recovered from a man in his 70s with acute or convalescent COVID-19. Sample: peripheral blood. The CDR3 corresponds to CAISERENNEQYF. Read as DNA, the sequence is TGTGCCATCAGTGAGCGGGAGAACAACGAGCAGTACTTC.